This T cell receptor beta chain was recovered during a study of shared clonotypes between healthy human individuals. Assay: immunoSEQ multiplex PCR; the TCRdb copy retains only in-frame clones and omits some. Of 2 million to 2.5 million clones in the sample, about 93% were seen once. Terminally differentiated effector memory CD45RA+ cells were left out of the naive CD8 fraction, which was CD45RO-negative and positively selected for CCR7. Germline CDR1 is LNHDA and CDR2 is SQIVND (reference sequence). The V and J ends lost 5 bases and 2 bases, in that order; junction bases with no gene match: 7. The CDR3 has 15 residues.

Sequences were obtained from naive CD8+ T cells from PBMCs. The V gene is TRBV19, the J gene TRBJ2-7; TRBD1 aligns across 9 bases. This receptor was obtained from a man aged 18-30 years in good health. Some clones in this sample may be carry-over from other donors' samples. The CDR3 sequence is CASSAPGTGTYEQYF. DNA for the CDR3: TGTGCCAGTAGTGCTCCCGGGACAGGGACCTACGAGCAGTACTTC.